This TCR beta chain is from a study of T-cell reconstitution after alpha-beta-depleted transplantation in children. Concerning this clonotype itself: Its antigen is as yet unknown.

Study results and caveats: After one year, T-cell counts and TCRbeta diversity mostly came from new T cells. The origin of high day-60 TCRbeta diversity in some patients lay in surviving recipient T cells and thymic progenitors. Expanded graft clones, several hundred of them, were reportedly the source of alpha-beta T cells about two months after transplant.

Unique molecular identifiers were incorporated into the prepared TCRbeta library. TCRdb re-called the PCR reads with MiXCR, one entry per CDR3 protein. The data hold fewer than 1 million distinct CDR3 sequences, with less than 20% observed a single time. The CDR3 extends over 15 amino acids. Germline CDR1 reads DFQATT; CDR2 reads SNEGSKA (reference sequence). The chain joins TRBV20-1 to TRBJ1-1; 7 bases line up with TRBD1. This specimen consisted of PBMCs, mostly from graft donor cells, obtained 360 days after TCRalphabeta/CD19-depleted stem cell transplant. The origin of this receptor is a male patient younger than 18 who had a stem cell transplant for acute lymphoblastic leukemia, so the T cells may come from the graft donor. The CDR3 DNA reads TGCAGGCCACTCCCCCCCTCAGGGGGACTAACTGAAGCTTTCTTT. This gives the protein CRPLPPSGGLTEAFF.